The present TCR beta chain was sequenced within a study of CD8 T cells in ankylosing spondylitis. Germline V gene lookup returns CDR1 MDHEN and CDR2 SYDVKM. V was clipped by 7 bases and J by 6 bases, with 18 bases between them. CDR3 size: 15 residues. MiXCR, applied by TCRdb to the 5' RACE reads, yields one record per CDR3 protein. Among about 270,000 distinct CDR3 sequences listed, under 35% were seen once. Sequencing was performed on blood, either unsorted or a sorted T cell fraction (not recorded which). The source is a male donor with ankylosing spondylitis or in good health (not recorded which). V and J are TRBV28 and TRBJ2-2; a weak D match, TRBD2 (7 bases). The CDR3 loop is CASIGGLSKAGELFF. The CDR3 DNA reads as TGTGCCAGCATCGGGGGGCTCAGTAAAGCCGGGGAGCTGTTTTTT.